One and the same sample provided the 6 T cell receptor beta chains below, sequenced in a study of cytomegalovirus exposure and HLA in healthy donors. Vbeta (60) and Jbeta (13) primers were used in the PCR. The protocol was immunoSEQ multiplex PCR, while the TCRdb copy is restricted to in-frame clones and leaves out a portion. The sample records approximately 77,000 clones, 78% being singletons. The specimen sequenced was PBMCs. These receptors all come from a man in his forties in good health and CMV-seronegative.

The chain combines TRBV20-1 with TRBJ1-2, with 7 positions matching TRBD1. The CDR3 extends over 11 amino acids. With V trimmed by 6 bases and J by 7 bases, 5 bases remained unmatched. Germline lookup yields CDR1 DFQATT and CDR2 SNEGSKA (reference sequence). As DNA, the CDR3 is TGCAGTGCCAGGGACAGAACTGGCTACACCTTC. Protein product: CSARDRTGYTF.

The gene calls are TRBV7-3 and TRBJ2-1; TRBD1 matches at 10 bases. The J segment lost 7 bases and the V segment lost 1 base, leaving 10 bases of the junction unmatched. The germline V gene has CDR1 SGHTA and CDR2 FQGTGA. The CDR3 is made up of 17 amino acids. The CDR3 DNA sequence: TGTGCCAGCAGCTTAAGGCCCCGGGACAGGGGACAGAATGAGCAGTTCTTC. Residues: CASSLRPRDRGQNEQFF. The whole variable domain, filled in from reference TRBV7-3 and TRBJ2-1, reads GAGVSQTPSNKVTEKGKYVELRCDPISGHTALYWYRQSLGQGPEFLIYFQGTGAADDSGLPNDRFFAVRPEGSVSTLKIQRTERGDSAVYLCASSLRPRDRGQNEQFFGPGTRLTVL.

The chain recombines TRBV9 with TRBJ2-3; 12 nucleotides line up with TRBD2. Germline V gene sequence: CDR1 SGDLS, CDR2 YYNGEE. Unmatched junction bases numbered 6, after V lost 3 bases and J lost 4 bases. This CDR3 is built from 16 residues. The CDR3 reads CASSGRLAGESDTQYF. The CDR3 nucleotides read TGTGCCAGCAGCGGGCGACTAGCGGGAGAATCAGATACGCAGTATTTT.

The gene calls are TRBV9 and TRBJ2-5; D is ambiguous. The germline V gene has CDR1 SGDLS and CDR2 YYNGEE. The length of the CDR3 is 15 residues. V dropped 0 bases and J dropped 1 base, with 10 bases sitting between them. CDR3 in amino acids: CASSVGAAAQETQYF. The CDR3 DNA sequence: TGTGCCAGCAGCGTAGGCGCGGCAGCCCAAGAGACCCAGTACTTC.

This clone came up once. V gene TRBV10-1 combines with J gene TRBJ1-4, with TRBD1 matching over 9 bases. This CDR3 region has 18 residues. Germline CDR1 WNHNN, CDR2 SYGVQD (reference sequence). Germline trimming cut 7 bases from V and 8 bases from J; bases unmatched to any gene: 20. The CDR3 region has the DNA TGCGCCAGCAAACTGAGCACCGGGACAGGGTCAGCTCGAGAAAAACTGTTTTTT. Protein: CASKLSTGTGSAREKLFF.

V is TRBV28 and J is TRBJ1-2; D is perhaps TRBD1 (5 bases). The V gene's germline CDR1 is MDHEN and CDR2 SYDVKM. This CDR3 region has 14 residues. Between the trimmed V and J ends, which lost 4 bases and 2 bases, there was a span of 11 bases. DNA for the CDR3: TGTGCCAGCAGTTATAGGGGCGCGAACTATGGCTACACCTTC. As protein: CASSYRGANYGYTF.